Shown below are 4 T cell receptor beta chains from a single sample sequenced in a study of PD-1 blockade in classical Hodgkin lymphoma. Repertoires were generated with immunoSEQ multiplex PCR, while TCRdb's copy carries only in-frame clones and drops some. Of 50,000 or so clones in the sample, almost 90% were seen once. Time point indicated: cycle 4 day 1 (C4D1), after less than 7 weeks of nivolumab. Autologous stem cell transplantation was followed by relapse in every patient, and brentuximab vedotin exposure varied. The material was peripheral blood mononuclear cells (PBMCs), obtained before the fourth cycle of nivolumab. The receptors come from a human donor with classical Hodgkin lymphoma.

V is TRBV5-6 and J is TRBJ2-1; 10 nucleotides line up with TRBD2. V gave up 1 base and J gave up 8 bases; unmatched junction bases: 12. Germline V lookup: CDR1 SGHDT, CDR2 YYEEEE. CDR3 length equals 17 residues. The CDR3 region has the DNA TGTGCCAGCAGCTTGTTAAGCGGGAGGGTTAAGGGCCATGAGCAGTTCTTC. This encodes CASSLLSGRVKGHEQFF.

The CDR3 DNA reads TGTGCCAGCGGGAGGTATAGCGGGAGCTACAATGAGCAGTTCTTC. This codes for CASGRYSGSYNEQFF. The chain has TRBV6-5 and TRBJ2-1, with 9 bases that match TRBD2. The junction had 8 bases not matched to a gene; V was cut back by 8 bases and J by 3 bases. Germline values: CDR1 MNHEY, CDR2 SVGAGI. This CDR3 is built from 15 residues.

This sequence joins TRBV5-3 and TRBJ2-5, with D possibly being TRBD1 or TRBD2 (5 bases each). TRBV5-3 is filed as an ORF, its function uncertain. V lost 1 base and J 5 bases, leaving 12 bases between the germline ends. The CDR3 consists of 14 residues. CDR3 DNA: TGTGCCAGAAGCTTGCAGGGAGACAGTGAGACCCAGTACTTC. Amino acid sequence: CARSLQGDSETQYF.

This clone has just one count. The chain couples TRBV28 to TRBJ2-7, with 9 bases that match TRBD2. The CDR3 loop spans 15 amino acids. V lost 5 bases to trimming and J lost 2 bases; unmatched junction nucleotides: 7. Germline CDR1 and CDR2: MDHEN and SYDVKM. CDR3 amino acids: CASSDPGTSTYEQYF. The CDR3 bases are TGTGCCAGCAGTGACCCCGGGACTAGCACCTACGAGCAGTACTTC. The full variable domain, completed using reference TRBV28 and TRBJ2-7, is DVKVTQSSRYLVKRTGEKVFLECVQDMDHENMFWYRQDPGLGLRLIYFSYDVKMKEKGDIPEGYSVSREKKERFSLILESASTNQTSMYLCASSDPGTSTYEQYFGPGTRLTVT.